This entry lists 22 T cell receptor beta chains sequenced from one sample in a study of blood T cell repertoires in COVID-19. Assay: immunoSEQ multiplex PCR; the TCRdb copy retains only in-frame clones and omits some. The sample shows 120,000 or so clones, 84% of them seen only once. The sample taken for sequencing was PBMCs or T cells enriched from blood (not recorded which). These receptor sequences come from a woman aged 25 to 39 who had recovered from COVID-19.

The V call is TRBV5-1, the J call TRBJ2-3; 11 bases match TRBD2. The V and J ends lost 1 base and 4 bases, in that order; junction bases with no gene match: 5. The CDR3 length is 16 residues. Per germline, CDR1 SGHRS and CDR2 YFSETQ. CDR3: CASSLQDSGRADTQYF. In DNA form, the CDR3 reads TGCGCCAGCAGCTTGCAGGATAGCGGGAGGGCAGATACGCAGTATTTT.

This rearrangement joins TRBV6-5 to TRBJ2-4, with a possible D match to TRBD1 (5 bases). The CDR3 covers 13 residues. Germline CDR1 reads MNHEY; CDR2 reads SVGAGI. V lost 0 bases, J lost 7 bases, and 7 bases lay in between. CDR3 DNA sequence: TGTGCCAGCAGTTACTCCAGGGTCAACATTCAGTACTTC. Translation: CASSYSRVNIQYF.

The V and J genes are TRBV11-2 and TRBJ2-5; 9 bases match TRBD2. With V trimmed by 4 bases and J by 0 bases, 6 bases remained unmatched. Germline-derived CDR1 and CDR2 are SGHAT and FQNNGV. There are 16 residues in the CDR3. CDR3 sequence (DNA): TGTGCCAGCAGCTCCTGGACTAGCGAATACCAAGAGACCCAGTACTTC. Its translation: CASSSWTSEYQETQYF.

The chain recombines TRBV6-4 with TRBJ1-5; D unclear. V lost 7 bases and J 4 bases, leaving 11 bases between the germline ends. The CDR3 has 13 amino acids. CDR1 and CDR2 (germline): MRHNA, SNTAGT. In DNA form, the CDR3 reads TGTGCCAGCAACGGGAGTCTGAATCAGCCCCAGCATTTT. Protein: CASNGSLNQPQHF.

This clone has only one observation. The chain joins TRBV7-3 to TRBJ2-5, with 7 bases lining up with TRBD2. The CDR3 runs to 15 residues. Looked up from germline, CDR1 is SGHTA and CDR2 is FQGTGA. Trimming took 5 bases from V and 1 from J; bases not matched to a gene: 7. This CDR3 is CASSPAGIPQETQYF. In nucleotides, the CDR3 is TGTGCCAGCAGCCCAGCGGGGATCCCCCAAGAGACCCAGTACTTC.

The V call is TRBV24-1, the J call TRBJ2-1, with TRBD2 matching 11 bases. Trimming cost V 5 bases and J 2 bases; bases outside gene matches: 13. This CDR3 comprises 19 residues. Germline loops: CDR1 KGHDR, CDR2 SFDVKD. The CDR3 reads CATSATAGLAGWTYNEQFF. The CDR3 nucleotides read TGTGCCACCAGTGCCACGGCCGGACTAGCGGGTTGGACCTACAATGAGCAGTTCTTC.

This chain links TRBV5-1 with TRBJ1-4, with D possibly being TRBD1 (5 bases). In germline, CDR1 is SGHRS, CDR2 YFSETQ. The length of the CDR3 is 14 residues. The V end was cut by 7 bases, the J end by 2 bases, with 12 bases between. The CDR3 sequence: CASGQGITNEKLFF. Written as DNA, the CDR3 is TGCGCCAGCGGCCAGGGAATCACTAATGAAAAACTGTTTTTT.

This clone has a single count. This sequence joins TRBV25-1 and TRBJ2-1; D gene uncertain. Trimming took off 2 bases at V and 7 bases at J, with 18 bases between the two ends. The CDR3 length is 16 residues. Germline values: CDR1 MGHDK, CDR2 SYGVNS. The CDR3 region has the DNA TGTGCCAGCAGTGAAACACGGGTCGTGGAGCTTAATGAGCAGTTCTTC. Translating it yields CASSETRVVELNEQFF. Combining the CDR3 with reference TRBV25-1 and TRBJ2-1 gives the whole variable domain EADIYQTPRYLVIGTGKKITLECSQTMGHDKMYWYQQDPGMELHLIHYSYGVNSTEKGDLSSESTVSRIRTEHFPLTLESARPSHTSQYLCASSETRVVELNEQFFGPGTRLTVL.

The rearrangement uses TRBV7-3 and TRBJ2-1, with 11 bases matching TRBD2. Germline V gives CDR1 SGHTA, CDR2 FQGTGA. Losses at the gene ends were 1 base for V and 6 bases for J; bases not matched to a gene: 11. This CDR3 has 18 residues. CDR3 protein: CASSLRAPRSGRANEQFF. The CDR3 DNA reads TGTGCCAGCAGCTTAAGGGCCCCTCGTAGCGGGAGGGCCAATGAGCAGTTCTTC.

The V and J genes are TRBV5-6 and TRBJ2-3; 8 bases align to TRBD1. V was pared by 3 bases and J by 4 bases, with 7 bases of the junction left unmatched. This CDR3 is built from 15 residues. Germline-derived CDR1 and CDR2 are SGHDT and YYEEEE. Written as DNA, the CDR3 is TGTGCCAGCAGCTGGGGGGCAGGGGGCGCAGATACGCAGTATTTT. Translation: CASSWGAGGADTQYF.

The chain carries TRBV11-1 and TRBJ1-5, with D possibly matching TRBD1 (6 bases). Per the germline V gene, CDR1 is SGHAT and CDR2 is FQDESV (reference sequence). V was trimmed by 1 base and J by 0 bases, leaving 10 bases between them. CDR3 length equals 16 residues. The CDR3 is CASSLGTDDSNQPQHF. For the CDR3, the DNA is TGTGCCAGCAGCTTAGGGACAGACGATAGCAATCAGCCCCAGCATTTT. The whole variable domain, remainder taken from reference TRBV11-1 and TRBJ1-5, is EAEVAQSPRYKITEKSQAVAFWCDPISGHATLYWYRQILGQGPELLVQFQDESVVDDSQLPKDRFSAERLKGVDSTLKIQPAELGDSAMYLCASSLGTDDSNQPQHFGDGTRLSIL.

The chain links TRBV7-3 to TRBJ2-3; D gene unclear. Germline CDR1 and CDR2: SGHTA and FQGTGA. The CDR3 length is 14 residues. V gave up 5 bases and J gave up 2 bases, with 11 bases separating them. The CDR3 nucleotides read TGTGCCAGCAGCCCTCTGTCTTCCACAGATACGCAGTATTTT. It specifies CASSPLSSTDTQYF.

The chain uses TRBV13 and TRBJ2-3; the D gene is possibly TRBD2 (5 bases). Trimming took 6 bases from V and 0 from J, leaving 16 bases between them. The CDR3 spans 16 residues. From germline, CDR1 is PRHDT and CDR2 FYEKMQ (reference sequence). Here the CDR3 reads CASSEWLAPSTDTQYF. In DNA form, the CDR3 reads TGTGCCAGCAGTGAATGGCTAGCCCCTAGCACAGATACGCAGTATTTT.

This rearrangement joins TRBV7-2 to TRBJ2-3, with D maybe TRBD2 (7 bases). V lost 3 bases and J 4 bases, leaving 17 bases between the germline ends. The germline V gene has CDR1 SGHTA and CDR2 FQGNSA. The CDR3 has 16 residues. The chain's CDR3 is CASSFGGGEVADTQYF. The CDR3 region has the DNA TGTGCCAGCAGCTTCGGAGGGGGGGAGGTGGCAGATACGCAGTATTTT. The entire variable domain, with the rest obtained from reference TRBV7-2 and TRBJ2-3, is as follows: GAGVSQSPSNKVTEKGKDVELRCDPISGHTALYWYRQSLGQGLEFLIYFQGNSAPDKSGLPSDRFSAERTGGSVSTLTIQRTQQEDSAVYLCASSFGGGEVADTQYFGPGTRLTVL.

To note about this clone: A read error may produce the germline difference seen at one junction end. The J gene is TRBJ2-4, the V gene TRBV14; 7 bases align to TRBD2. The CDR3 has 12 amino acids. Germline CDR1 is SGHDN and CDR2 is FVKESK. The CDR3 protein is CASSQDQSGILF. The CDR3 region has the DNA TGTGCCAGCAGCCAAGATCAGAGCGGGATTTTGTTC.

This clone was detected a few times. The V and J genes are TRBV4-1 and TRBJ2-1; D not certain. V lost 0 bases and J 9 bases, leaving 3 bases between the germline ends. Germline CDR1 reads MGHRA; CDR2 reads YSYEKL. The CDR3 has 11 amino acids. The CDR3 region is CASSQDREQFF. CDR3 nucleotides: TGCGCCAGCAGCCAAGACCGTGAGCAGTTCTTC.

The chain couples TRBV18 to TRBJ2-1, with 10 nucleotides matching TRBD2. Trimming at V came to 0 bases and at J to 8 bases, leaving 7 bases not matched to a gene. Per the germline V gene, CDR1 is KGHSH and CDR2 is LQKENI. CDR3 length: 16 amino acids. The CDR3 here is CASSPPRVAGGHEQFF. As DNA, the CDR3 is TGTGCCAGCTCACCACCGAGGGTAGCGGGAGGTCATGAGCAGTTCTTC.

The chain joins TRBV6-5 to TRBJ1-6; 9 bases align to TRBD1. CDR1 is MNHEY, CDR2 SVGAGI, per germline. The length of the CDR3 is 15 residues. Unmatched junction bases numbered 7, after V lost 7 bases and J lost 6 bases. CDR3 coding DNA: TGTGCCAGCAAAGCGACAGGGGGGGTTAATTCACCCCTCCACTTT. Protein: CASKATGGVNSPLHF.

The chain joins TRBV2 to TRBJ2-7; D ambiguous. The germline gives CDR1 SNHLY, CDR2 FYNNEI. The V gene lost 7 bases and the J gene lost 3 bases, with 13 bases spanning the gap. The CDR3 is 13 residues long. The CDR3 spells CASKRGLNYEQYF. In DNA form, the CDR3 reads TGTGCCAGCAAGCGCGGATTGAACTACGAGCAGTACTTC.

The gene calls are TRBV28 and TRBJ2-7; tentative D call: TRBD1 (5 bases). V was pared by 5 bases and J by 4 bases, with 30 bases between. CDR3 length equals 19 residues. Germline assignment: CDR1 MDHEN and CDR2 SYDVKM. The CDR3 protein is CASSPLSVTFGRGEYEQYF. Here the CDR3 DNA reads TGTGCCAGCAGTCCCCTAAGTGTCACATTTGGAAGGGGTGAGTACGAGCAGTACTTC.

J is TRBJ2-7 and V is TRBV19; possible D gene TRBD1, 6 bases. CDR1 is LNHDA and CDR2 is SQIVND in the germline V gene (reference sequence). V dropped 5 bases and J dropped 7 bases, with 18 bases sitting between them. CDR3 length: 14 residues. The CDR3 DNA follows: TGTGCCAGTAGTCCTGGGACAATTTTTACGGAGCAGTACTTC. Its protein product is CASSPGTIFTEQYF.

The chain combines TRBV18 with TRBJ1-4; TRBD1 is a possible D gene (6 bases). The germline V gene has CDR1 KGHSH and CDR2 LQKENI. This CDR3 spans 16 amino acids. The V end lost 3 bases, the J end lost 11 bases, and 22 bases lay between the germline ends. The CDR3 region is CASSPLRQVSVGKLFF. The CDR3 nucleotides are TGTGCCAGCTCACCTCTCCGACAGGTCTCTGTGGGGAAACTGTTTTTT.